This passage covers 10 T cell receptor beta chains from one sample sequenced in a study of blood T cell repertoires in COVID-19. TCRdb keeps only in-frame clones here, not all; method: immunoSEQ multiplex PCR. The repertoire includes 200,000 to 250,000 clones, approximately 88% of them detected once, and roughly 3.7% sits in the top ten. The sample taken for sequencing was PBMCs or T cells enriched from blood (not recorded which). The receptors derive from a woman aged 25 to 39 who had been exposed to COVID-19.

V is TRBV3-1 (or the pseudogene TRBV3-2) and J is TRBJ2-1; TRBD2 matches 12 bases. This CDR3 is 15 amino acids long. Germline V gene data show CDR1 as LGHDT and CDR2 as YNNKEL (reference sequence). The ends lost 5 bases at V and 8 bases at J; junction bases unmatched: 7. CDR3 loop: CASSVKTSGSYEQFF. CDR3 in DNA: TGTGCCAGCAGCGTCAAGACTAGCGGGAGCTATGAGCAGTTCTTC.

This clone has more than one count but fewer than ten. J is TRBJ1-2 and V is TRBV4-1; D is possibly TRBD1 (5 bases). Trimming took 8 bases from V and 5 from J, leaving 18 bases between them. The CDR3 is 14 amino acids. Per germline, CDR1 MGHRA and CDR2 YSYEKL. CDR3 in DNA: TGCGCCAGCGCGGGGGTCGGGCTCTTATATGGCTACACCTTC. Its protein is CASAGVGLLYGYTF.

This rearrangement joins TRBV24-1 to TRBJ1-4; TRBD1 matches at 10 bases. The length of the CDR3 is 17 residues. Germline values: CDR1 KGHDR, CDR2 SFDVKD. With V trimmed by 4 bases and J by 5 bases, 9 bases remained unmatched. The DNA of the CDR3 is TGTGCCACCAGTGAGGGACAGGGGTCCCCATTAAATGAAAAACTGTTTTTT. It is translated as CATSEGQGSPLNEKLFF.

The chain has TRBV19 and TRBJ2-4, with TRBD2 identical over 8 bases. Trimming removed 5 bases from V and 3 bases from J; junction bases left unmatched: 6. Looked up from germline, CDR1 is LNHDA and CDR2 is SQIVND (reference sequence). The length of the CDR3 is 15 residues. CDR3 amino acids: CASSSLAGFKNIQYF. The CDR3 nucleotides are TGTGCCAGTAGTTCGTTAGCGGGGTTCAAAAACATTCAGTACTTC. The whole variable domain, remainder taken from reference TRBV19 and TRBJ2-4, is DGGITQSPKYLFRKEGQNVTLSCEQNLNHDAMYWYRQDPGQGLRLIYYSQIVNDFQKGDIAEGYSVSREKKESFPLTVTSAQKNPTAFYLCASSSLAGFKNIQYFGAGTRLSVL.

The rearrangement links TRBV27 to TRBJ2-2; the match to TRBD2 covers 7 bases. CDR1 is MNHEY, CDR2 SMNVEV, per germline (reference sequence). Unmatched junction bases numbered 9, after V lost 10 bases and J lost 7 bases. This CDR3 comprises 13 residues. The CDR3 nucleotides read TGTGCCACCAACCGTGCGGGGGTCGGGGAGCTGTTTTTT. The encoded protein is CATNRAGVGELFF.

The chain employs TRBV19 and TRBJ2-4, with 9 bases fitting TRBD1. CDR3 size: 16 residues. The V gene's germline CDR1 is LNHDA and CDR2 SQIVND (reference sequence). V shed 4 bases, J shed 9 bases, and the junction held 13 bases outside the gene matches. The CDR3 coding sequence is TGTGCCAGTAGTACCGGAGAGGACAGGGGATTCAGCATTCAGTACTTC. This codes for CASSTGEDRGFSIQYF.

The V and J genes are TRBV5-1 and TRBJ1-1; tentatively, D is TRBD1 (6 bases). V was pared by 0 bases and J by 5 bases, with 8 bases between. The CDR3 is made up of 13 amino acids. The germline V gene encodes CDR1 SGHRS and CDR2 YFSETQ. This chain's CDR3 is CASSLGGLTEAFF. The CDR3 coding sequence is TGCGCCAGCAGCTTGGGGGGGCTGACTGAAGCTTTCTTT.

The chain combines TRBV6-5 with TRBJ1-5, with 7 bases fitting TRBD1. The CDR3 totals 14 residues. From germline, CDR1 is MNHEY and CDR2 SVGAGI. The J segment lost 2 bases and the V segment lost 5 bases, leaving 3 bases of the junction unmatched. The CDR3 region has the DNA TGTGCCAGCAGTACAGGGGACGGCAATCAGCCCCAGCATTTT. It translates to CASSTGDGNQPQHF.

This CDR3 reads CASSQNPGGTQYF. In DNA form, the CDR3 reads TGTGCCAGCAGCCAAAACCCGGGGGGGACGCAGTATTTT. The V and J genes are TRBV14 and TRBJ2-3; 8 bases are a match to TRBD2. CDR1 is SGHDN, CDR2 FVKESK, per germline. After removal of 2 bases from V and 9 bases from J, the junction contained 4 bases not matched to a gene. This CDR3 spans 13 amino acids.

Points on this clone: At one boundary the junction diverges from the germline segment, which might be a read error. The chain carries TRBV10-3 and TRBJ2-7, with D possibly matching TRBD2 (6 bases). CDR3 length: 14 amino acids. CDR1 is ENHRY, CDR2 SYGVKD, per germline. CDR3 nucleotide sequence: TGTGCCATCAGTACCACTACTAGCTCCCACGAGCAGTACTTC. Its translation: CAISTTTSSHEQYF.